One and the same sample provided the 32 T cell receptor beta chains below, sequenced in a study of blood T cell repertoires in COVID-19. The data were produced by immunoSEQ multiplex PCR, yet TCRdb's version contains in-frame clones alone and is incomplete. The sample contains roughly 200,000 clones, roughly four fifths of which appear only once. The specimen was peripheral blood. These receptors all stem from a man aged 50-59 years with active or convalescent COVID-19.

This sequence joins TRBV6-4 and TRBJ1-1; unclear D gene. The germline V gene has CDR1 MRHNA and CDR2 SNTAGT. V was trimmed by 7 bases and J by 1 base, leaving 4 bases between them. This CDR3 has 11 amino acids. In DNA form, the CDR3 reads TGTGCCAGCATGCGGAACACTGAAGCTTTCTTT. Protein: CASMRNTEAFF.

The rearrangement joins TRBV4-2 to TRBJ1-5, with 7 bases identical to TRBD1. The junction had 5 bases not matched to a gene; V was cut back by 4 bases and J by 2 bases. The CDR3 is 15 amino acids. Germline V gene lookup returns CDR1 LGHNA and CDR2 YNFKEQ. CDR3 in amino acids: CASSPGGGGNQPQHF. Written as DNA, the CDR3 is TGTGCCAGCAGCCCAGGGGGTGGTGGCAATCAGCCCCAGCATTTT.

V is TRBV7-8 and J is TRBJ1-6, with TRBD1 as a possible D gene (5 bases). The germline CDR1 and CDR2 sequences are SGHVS and FQNEAQ. This CDR3 comprises 16 residues. With 2 bases removed from V and 2 bases from J, the gap between germline ends came to 10 bases. CDR3 nucleotides: TGTGCCAGCAGCTTAATCGGGGGAACCTATAATTCACCCCTCCACTTT. Translation: CASSLIGGTYNSPLHF.

The V gene is TRBV29-1, the J gene TRBJ2-3, with D unclear. This CDR3 contains 13 residues. Trimming took off 5 bases at V and 4 bases at J, with 13 bases between the two ends. Per the germline V gene, CDR1 is SQVTM and CDR2 is ANQGSEA. CDR3 DNA: TGCAGCGTTTCGTGGCGCGAGGCAGATACGCAGTATTTT. It is translated as CSVSWREADTQYF.

The J gene is TRBJ2-7, the V gene TRBV4-1; D is unclear. The CDR3 runs 15 residues. CDR1 and CDR2 (germline): MGHRA, YSYEKL. The V end was cut by 2 bases, the J end by 5 bases, with 16 bases between. The CDR3 loop reads CASSQLGLNVDEQYF. The CDR3 DNA is TGCGCCAGCAGCCAACTAGGCTTGAACGTCGACGAGCAGTACTTC.

The genes are TRBV18 and TRBJ1-1; TRBD1 agrees at 8 bases. This CDR3 spans 17 amino acids. V lost 4 bases to trimming and J lost 0 bases; unmatched junction nucleotides: 10. CDR1 and CDR2 from the germline V gene are KGHSH and LQKENI. CDR3 nucleotide sequence: TGTGCCAGCTCACGTACTAGTCCGACAGGGGTGAACACTGAAGCTTTCTTT. This gives the protein CASSRTSPTGVNTEAFF. The full variable domain, in which reference TRBV18 and TRBJ1-1 provide the parts outside the CDR3, is NAGVMQNPRHLVRRRGQEARLRCSPMKGHSHVYWYRQLPEEGLKFMVYLQKENIIDESGMPKERFSAEFPKEGPSILRIQQVVRGDSAAYFCASSRTSPTGVNTEAFFGQGTRLTVV.

V is TRBV2 and J is TRBJ1-2; 8 bases match TRBD1. The CDR3 totals 14 residues. The V and J ends lost 6 bases and 1 base, in that order; junction bases with no gene match: 4. Germline lookup yields CDR1 SNHLY and CDR2 FYNNEI. The CDR3 reads CASRPDRGNYGYTF. The DNA of the CDR3 is TGTGCCAGCAGACCTGACAGGGGTAACTATGGCTACACCTTC.

The chain couples TRBV4-2 to TRBJ1-5, with a tentative D call TRBD1 (5 bases). Trimming shortened V by 1 base and J by 4 bases, and 11 bases separated the two germline ends. The germline V gene encodes CDR1 LGHNA and CDR2 YNFKEQ. The CDR3 is 15 residues long. As DNA, the CDR3 is TGTGCCAGCAGCCAAGGCCGCCCAGGGAATCAGCCCCAGCATTTT. Protein product: CASSQGRPGNQPQHF.

This clone showed up just a few times. The rearrangement links TRBV18 to TRBJ1-4; the D is unclear. The CDR3 contains 16 residues. The germline V and J ends were trimmed by 2 bases and 4 bases, with 14 bases remaining between them. Germline CDR1 and CDR2: KGHSH and LQKENI. The CDR3 bases are TGTGCCAGCTCACCATTCGCGGGCTCGGTTAATGAAAAACTGTTTTTT. Translated: CASSPFAGSVNEKLFF.

The chain uses TRBV6-5 and TRBJ1-3, with TRBD1 matching 7 bases. CDR1 MNHEY and CDR2 SVGAGI come from the germline V gene. The V and J ends lost 6 bases and 3 bases, in that order; junction bases with no gene match: 8. The CDR3 covers 15 residues. DNA of the CDR3: TGTGCCAGCAGCCCCGACAGGGAACGTGGAAACACCATATATTTT. Amino acids: CASSPDRERGNTIYF.

The CDR3 nucleotides read TGCGCCAGCAGCGGGCTAGCGGGGAACACAGATACGCAGTATTTT. It encodes CASSGLAGNTDTQYF. The genes are TRBV5-1 and TRBJ2-3, with 9 positions matching TRBD2. The J segment lost 2 bases and the V segment lost 4 bases, leaving 5 bases of the junction unmatched. The CDR3 has 15 residues. From germline, CDR1 is SGHRS and CDR2 YFSETQ.

The V call is TRBV11-2, the J call TRBJ1-6; 9 positions agree with TRBD1. The junction had 1 base not matched to a gene; V was cut back by 1 base and J by 6 bases. The CDR3 is 15 residues long. Germline-derived CDR1 and CDR2 are SGHAT and FQNNGV. The CDR3 reads CASSLAGQGNSPLHF. In nucleotides, the CDR3 is TGTGCCAGCAGCTTAGCGGGACAGGGTAATTCACCCCTCCACTTT.

The chain couples TRBV4-2 to TRBJ2-1; 9 positions agree with TRBD1. Germline V lookup: CDR1 LGHNA, CDR2 YNFKEQ. V dropped 0 bases and J dropped 6; count of bases not matched to a gene: 9. The CDR3 runs 17 residues. CDR3 sequence (DNA): TGTGCCAGCAGCCAAGATAGGGGGACAGGGATCCCCAATGAGCAGTTCTTC. Translation gives CASSQDRGTGIPNEQFF.

The CDR3 coding sequence is TGTGCCAGCAGTTATCGGGACAGGGACTACAATGAGCAGTTCTTC. Translation: CASSYRDRDYNEQFF. The chain recombines TRBV6-6 with TRBJ2-1; TRBD1 aligns across 9 bases. V shed 3 bases, J shed 3 bases, and the junction held 3 bases outside the gene matches. This CDR3 is 15 amino acids long. Germline assignment: CDR1 MNHNY and CDR2 SVGAGI (reference sequence).

The chain is built from TRBV30 and TRBJ1-6; D possibly corresponds to TRBD1 (5 bases). V lost 5 bases and J 5 bases, leaving 10 bases between the germline ends. Germline V gene lookup returns CDR1 GTSNPN and CDR2 SVGIG (reference sequence). The CDR3 has 13 residues. As DNA, the CDR3 is TGTGCCTGGCTGAAGACAGATAATTCACCCCTCCACTTT. This translates into CAWLKTDNSPLHF.

The chain uses TRBV5-1 and TRBJ1-1, with a tentative D call TRBD1 (5 bases). This CDR3 region has 19 residues. Germline CDR1 is SGHRS and CDR2 is YFSETQ. Trimming left V 0 bases short and J 0 bases short, with 21 bases between. The CDR3 is CASSLAWQGSWRMNTEAFF. The CDR3 DNA is TGCGCCAGCAGCTTGGCCTGGCAGGGCTCATGGCGAATGAACACTGAAGCTTTCTTT.

The chain employs TRBV27 and TRBJ1-1; D unresolved. V was shortened by 4 bases and J by 2 bases, with 14 bases between the two germline ends. Germline V gene sequence: CDR1 MNHEY, CDR2 SMNVEV (reference sequence). The CDR3 has 15 residues. This CDR3 reads CASSSLGVSNTEAFF. The CDR3 DNA reads TGTGCCAGCAGTTCCCTCGGGGTTAGTAACACTGAAGCTTTCTTT.

The table lists this clone with a count of one. The V gene is TRBV6-4, the J gene TRBJ1-5, with TRBD1 matching over 7 bases. CDR1 is MRHNA and CDR2 is SNTAGT in the germline V gene. J was trimmed by 4 bases and V by 3 bases; bases with no gene match: 9. CDR3 length: 16 amino acids. The CDR3 DNA sequence: TGTGCCAGCAGTGAGGGTGACAGGGTGGAAAATCAGCCCCAGCATTTT. Amino acid sequence: CASSEGDRVENQPQHF.

This rearrangement joins TRBV19 to TRBJ1-5, with 9 bases aligning to TRBD1. The CDR3 totals 14 residues. J lost 4 bases, V lost 4 bases, and 2 bases had no gene match. Per germline, CDR1 LNHDA and CDR2 SQIVND (reference sequence). This chain's CDR3 is CASSKGQGNQPQHF. CDR3 sequence (DNA): TGTGCCAGTAGTAAAGGACAGGGGAATCAGCCCCAGCATTTT.

This chain uses TRBV11-2 with TRBJ1-1; D not certain. There are 15 residues in the CDR3. V gave up 5 bases and J gave up 0 bases, with 13 bases separating them. CDR1 is SGHAT and CDR2 is FQNNGV in the germline V gene. The CDR3 DNA sequence: TGTGCCAGCAGCCCGCTGACGGGGATGAACACTGAAGCTTTCTTT. Amino acid sequence: CASSPLTGMNTEAFF.

This rearrangement joins TRBV18 to TRBJ1-1; unclear D gene. The CDR3 loop spans 14 amino acids. V lost 3 bases and J 0 bases, leaving 8 bases between the germline ends. The germline gives CDR1 KGHSH, CDR2 LQKENI. The CDR3 DNA is TGTGCCAGCTCACCCATTCAGGTGAACACTGAAGCTTTCTTT. Translated, it gives CASSPIQVNTEAFF.

This chain connects TRBV25-1 to TRBJ2-1; 10 bases are shared with TRBD2. CDR1 is MGHDK and CDR2 is SYGVNS in the germline V gene. The CDR3 consists of 16 residues. V dropped 3 bases and J dropped 2; count of bases not matched to a gene: 4. CDR3 region: CASSELAGGAYNEQFF. In DNA form, the CDR3 reads TGTGCCAGCAGTGAGTTAGCGGGGGGAGCCTACAATGAGCAGTTCTTC.

The chain is built from TRBV6-4 and TRBJ2-2; 11 bases line up with TRBD2. This CDR3 has 15 residues. Losses at the gene ends were 6 bases for V and 5 bases for J; bases not matched to a gene: 5. Germline V gene lookup returns CDR1 MRHNA and CDR2 SNTAGT. CDR3 coding DNA: TGTGCCAGCAGCAGCCTAGCGGGGGGAACCGGGGAGCTGTTTTTT. The encoded protein is CASSSLAGGTGELFF.

This clone was recorded once. The V call is TRBV15, the J call TRBJ2-4, with 8 bases matching TRBD2. The J segment lost 1 base and the V segment lost 0 bases, leaving 11 bases of the junction unmatched. The germline V gene encodes CDR1 LNHNV and CDR2 YYDKDF (reference sequence). The CDR3 runs to 19 residues. The CDR3 reads CATSRDREAGVGAKNIQYF. Written as DNA, the CDR3 is TGTGCCACCAGCAGAGATCGAGAAGCGGGGGTTGGGGCCAAAAACATTCAGTACTTC.

This clone has only a few counts. The V gene is TRBV5-4, the J gene TRBJ2-5; 7 bases agree with TRBD2. V lost 0 bases and J lost 3; bases outside the gene matches: 2. Germline V gene data show CDR1 as SGHNT and CDR2 as YYREEE (reference sequence). The CDR3 runs 14 residues. The CDR3 reads CASSLESGKETQYF. CDR3 coding DNA: TGTGCCAGCAGCTTGGAGAGCGGGAAAGAGACCCAGTACTTC.

The CDR3 coding sequence is TGTGCCAGCTCAGCAAATCTAGCGGGGGGCGTCAATGAGCAGTTCTTC. Protein product: CASSANLAGGVNEQFF. The gene calls are TRBV18 and TRBJ2-1, with 11 bases matching TRBD2. This CDR3 comprises 16 residues. V lost 5 bases to trimming and J lost 6 bases; unmatched junction nucleotides: 9. Looked up from germline, CDR1 is KGHSH and CDR2 is LQKENI.

The chain couples TRBV30 to TRBJ2-5; a weak D match, TRBD2 (5 bases). CDR1 and CDR2 (germline): GTSNPN, SVGIG (reference sequence). The V and J ends lost 5 bases and 1 base respectively, with 11 bases between them. CDR3 size: 13 residues. DNA of the CDR3: TGTGCCTGGGAGAGGGCGTTCCAAGAGACCCAGTACTTC. It is translated as CAWERAFQETQYF. The entire variable domain, with the rest obtained from reference TRBV30 and TRBJ2-5, is as follows: SQTIHQWPATLVQPVGSPLSLECTVEGTSNPNLYWYRQAAGRGLQLLFYSVGIGQISSEVPQNLSASRPQDRQFILSSKKLLLSDSGFYLCAWERAFQETQYFGPGTRLLVL.

The gene calls are TRBV19 and TRBJ1-2, with TRBD1 identical over 9 bases. J was trimmed by 7 bases and V by 9 bases; bases with no gene match: 6. The CDR3 contains 12 residues. CDR1 LNHDA and CDR2 SQIVND come from the germline V gene (reference sequence). In nucleotides, the CDR3 is TGTGCCAGCGGGACAGGGTCTGGTGGCTACACCTTC. As protein: CASGTGSGGYTF.

The genes are TRBV30 and TRBJ1-5; 7 bases are shared with TRBD1. There are 14 residues in the CDR3. CDR1 GTSNPN and CDR2 SVGIG come from the germline V gene (reference sequence). Trimming cost V 3 bases and J 1 base; bases outside gene matches: 3. The CDR3 protein is CAWSATGSNQPQHF. The CDR3 DNA is TGTGCCTGGAGCGCGACAGGGAGCAATCAGCCCCAGCATTTT.

The CDR3 sequence: CASSIQPSGHTGELFF. The CDR3 DNA reads TGTGCCAGTAGTATACAACCTAGCGGGCACACCGGGGAGCTGTTTTTT. The chain has TRBV19 and TRBJ2-2; TRBD2 matches 8 bases. Germline V gene data show CDR1 as LNHDA and CDR2 as SQIVND (reference sequence). This CDR3 region has 16 residues. V lost 2 bases and J lost 3; bases outside the gene matches: 5.

J is TRBJ1-2 and V is TRBV7-2; 7 nucleotides agree with TRBD1. The CDR3 extends over 14 amino acids. Trimming took 5 bases from V and 8 from J; bases not matched to a gene: 11. The V gene's germline CDR1 is SGHTA and CDR2 FQGNSA. The CDR3 DNA reads TGTGCCAGCAGCCGTGGACAGGCCGCTCGAGGCTACACCTTC. Residues: CASSRGQAARGYTF.

V gene TRBV3-1 (or the pseudogene TRBV3-2) combines with J gene TRBJ2-3, with 8 bases that match TRBD2. V was pared by 7 bases and J by 1 base, with 10 bases of the junction left unmatched. Germline V gene data show CDR1 as LGHDT and CDR2 as YNNKEL (reference sequence). The CDR3 runs to 16 residues. The CDR3 protein is CASTTSAVGGTDTQYF. CDR3 in DNA: TGTGCCAGCACGACTAGCGCGGTTGGGGGCACAGATACGCAGTATTTT.